The clone carrying this T cell receptor beta chain was observed a handful of times. The antigen is undetermined. This specimen comes from a study of OX40 agonist ivuxolimab in advanced cancers. For the study at large: Ivuxolimab, an antibody that agonizes OX40 (CD134), was administered to the patients. Three patients showed partial responses: one hepatocellular carcinoma and two cutaneous melanoma cases. Points from the study as a whole: CD8+ T cells showed, on average, more clonal expansion than CD4+ cells. Clonal expansion from baseline to week 6 occurred in both CD4+ and CD8+ T cells.

From germline, CDR1 is SNHLY and CDR2 FYNNEI. V was clipped by 2 bases and J by 7 bases; unmatched bases: 9. The CDR3 runs to 15 residues. The repertoire was sequenced with immunoSEQ multiplex PCR; TCRdb's copy has only in-frame clones and lacks some. The table records 70,000 to 80,000 clones, approximately 81% of them present only once. The sequences come from CD4+ or CD8+ T cells sorted from blood, collected in a trial of the OX40 agonist ivuxolimab. The chain recombines TRBV2 with TRBJ1-2, with 8 bases lining up with TRBD1. This TCR was recovered from an adult with an advanced solid tumor such as melanoma, head and neck, liver or kidney cancer. CDR3 in DNA: TGTGCCAGCAGTGAACAGGGGGCGGGTATAGGTGGCTACACCTTC. Its translation is CASSEQGAGIGGYTF.